This is a list of T cell receptor beta chains from one sample in a study of blood T cell repertoires in COVID-19. Produced via immunoSEQ multiplex PCR; TCRdb's table is partial and in-frame only. The sample yields about 59,000 clones, about nine tenths seen once. Sequencing input: peripheral blood. The receptors were sampled from a human donor in a cohort sampled during active COVID-19. The CDR3 runs from the conserved cysteine through the conserved F or W. A D gene is named only where the DNA matches it firmly. Part of the rows lack a size; the others show once, few, many or a class for expanded clones.

CDR3nt: TGTGCCACCAGCAGCCCTAGCGGGATATACGAGCAGTACTTC; CDR3aa: CATSSPSGIYEQYF; len: 14; v_gene: TRBV15; abundance: NA; d_gene: TRBD2; j_gene: TRBJ2-7
CDR3nt: TGTGCCAGCAGTTTTGTAGTTACTGGCTACACCTTC; CDR3aa: CASSFVVTGYTF; len: 12; v_gene: TRBV28; abundance: NA; d_gene: NA; j_gene: TRBJ1-2
CDR3nt: TGTGCCAGCAGCTTCAAGACAGGGATGAACCTTGAAAAACTGTTTTTT; CDR3aa: CASSFKTGMNLEKLFF; len: 16; v_gene: TRBV5-4; abundance: once; d_gene: TRBD1; j_gene: TRBJ1-4
CDR3nt: TGTGCCAGCAGCGTGGACAGGGTTTCCTACGAGCAGTACTTC; CDR3aa: CASSVDRVSYEQYF; len: 14; v_gene: TRBV9; abundance: NA; d_gene: TRBD1; j_gene: TRBJ2-7
CDR3nt: TGTGCCAGTATGGGACACACACCCCAAGAGACCCAGTACTTC; CDR3aa: CASMGHTPQETQYF; len: 14; v_gene: TRBV19; abundance: NA; d_gene: NA; j_gene: TRBJ2-5
CDR3nt: TGTGCCAGCAGCACACCTCGTAACGAGGCGGATTTT; CDR3aa: CASSTPRNEADF; len: 12; v_gene: TRBV7-9; abundance: NA; d_gene: NA; j_gene: TRBJ2-3
CDR3nt: TGTGCCAGCAGCGGGGGACTAGCGGTGTTCAATGAGCAGTTCTTC; CDR3aa: CASSGGLAVFNEQFF; len: 15; v_gene: TRBV9; abundance: NA; d_gene: TRBD2; j_gene: TRBJ2-1
CDR3nt: TGTGCCAGCATGGTGGACAGGGCTGGGGGTCAGCCCCAGCATTTT; CDR3aa: CASMVDRAGGQPQHF; len: 15; v_gene: TRBV2; abundance: NA; d_gene: TRBD1; j_gene: TRBJ1-5
CDR3nt: TGTGCCAGTAGTCTCCGGGGAGCAGGCTACACCTTC; CDR3aa: CASSLRGAGYTF; len: 12; v_gene: TRBV19; abundance: NA; d_gene: NA; j_gene: TRBJ1-2
CDR3nt: TGTGCCAGCAGGGGAGCGGGGGGTTACGAGCAGTACTTC; CDR3aa: CASRGAGGYEQYF; len: 13; v_gene: TRBV7-2; abundance: NA; d_gene: TRBD2; j_gene: TRBJ2-7
CDR3nt: TGCGCCAGCAGCTGGGGGAGGACTAGCGGGAGGGGAGAGACCCAGTACTTC; CDR3aa: CASSWGRTSGRGETQYF; len: 17; v_gene: TRBV4-1; abundance: NA; d_gene: TRBD2; j_gene: TRBJ2-5
CDR3nt: TGTGCCAGCAGCTCCCCGTTGAACACTGAAGCTTTCTTT; CDR3aa: CASSSPLNTEAFF; len: 13; v_gene: TRBV5-6; abundance: NA; d_gene: NA; j_gene: TRBJ1-1
CDR3nt: TGTGCCATCACGGGGGGGTCTTGCCATCAGCCCCAGCATTTT; CDR3aa: CAITGGSCHQPQHF; len: 14; v_gene: TRBV5-6; abundance: NA; d_gene: NA; j_gene: TRBJ1-5
CDR3nt: TGTGCCAGCAGCGCCTCTGGGACATGGGGAGAGACCCAGTACTTC; CDR3aa: CASSASGTWGETQYF; len: 15; v_gene: TRBV7-3; abundance: NA; d_gene: NA; j_gene: TRBJ2-5
CDR3nt: TGTGCCAGCAGCCCTTCTCAGAAGGGAGCCCCTAATCAGCCCCAGCATTTT; CDR3aa: CASSPSQKGAPNQPQHF; len: 17; v_gene: TRBV28; abundance: NA; d_gene: NA; j_gene: TRBJ1-5
CDR3nt: TGTGCCAGCAGCTTAGTCACGGAGATCTATGGCTACACCTTC; CDR3aa: CASSLVTEIYGYTF; len: 14; v_gene: TRBV11-2; abundance: NA; d_gene: NA; j_gene: TRBJ1-2
CDR3nt: TGTGCCAGCAACTCGGGCAGGGCGCGGACTAATGAAAAACTGTTTTTT; CDR3aa: CASNSGRARTNEKLFF; len: 16; v_gene: TRBV11-3; abundance: NA; d_gene: NA; j_gene: TRBJ1-4
CDR3nt: TGCGCCAGCAGCTCAAACTCCTACGAGCAGTACTTC; CDR3aa: CASSSNSYEQYF; len: 12; v_gene: TRBV5-1; abundance: few; d_gene: NA; j_gene: TRBJ2-7
CDR3nt: TGTGCCAGCAGGGGGCTCGGGACAGCCTTTTCGATGACGCAGTATTTT; CDR3aa: CASRGLGTAFSMTQYF; len: 16; v_gene: TRBV11-2; abundance: once; d_gene: TRBD1; j_gene: TRBJ2-3
CDR3nt: TGTGCCAGCAGCTCCAAACTAGCGGGGGGACCTCCACATGAGCAGTTCTTC; CDR3aa: CASSSKLAGGPPHEQFF; len: 17; v_gene: TRBV9; abundance: NA; d_gene: TRBD2; j_gene: TRBJ2-1
CDR3nt: TGTGCCAGCAGCTTACCAGGGGGCAGTTTTGAGACCCAGTACTTC; CDR3aa: CASSLPGGSFETQYF; len: 15; v_gene: TRBV7-9; abundance: NA; d_gene: TRBD1; j_gene: TRBJ2-5
CDR3nt: TGTGCCAGCAGCATGTCTACAGGGACGACAGATACGCAGTATTTT; CDR3aa: CASSMSTGTTDTQYF; len: 15; v_gene: TRBV5-4; abundance: NA; d_gene: NA; j_gene: TRBJ2-3
CDR3nt: TGTGCCAGCATAAAGGGGGGGAGGCCAAGGGATTACAATGAGCAGTTCTTC; CDR3aa: CASIKGGRPRDYNEQFF; len: 17; v_gene: TRBV28; abundance: NA; d_gene: NA; j_gene: TRBJ2-1
CDR3nt: TGTGCCAGCAGTTTCAGGGGCCCCACCATATATTTT; CDR3aa: CASSFRGPTIYF; len: 12; v_gene: TRBV28; abundance: NA; d_gene: NA; j_gene: TRBJ1-3
CDR3nt: TGTGCCAGCAGCCAAGATCCGGTGGCGGGGAGCACAGATACGCAGTATTTT; CDR3aa: CASSQDPVAGSTDTQYF; len: 17; v_gene: TRBV3-1/TRBV3-2; abundance: NA; d_gene: NA; j_gene: TRBJ2-3
CDR3nt: TGTGCCATCAGTCTGCGAGAGCGGGAGACCCAGTACTTC; CDR3aa: CAISLRERETQYF; len: 13; v_gene: TRBV10-3; abundance: NA; d_gene: NA; j_gene: TRBJ2-5
CDR3nt: TGTGCCAGCAGCTCCCCGCAGGGGACCAATGAGCAGTTCTTC; CDR3aa: CASSSPQGTNEQFF; len: 14; v_gene: TRBV5-4; abundance: NA; d_gene: NA; j_gene: TRBJ2-1
CDR3nt: TGTGCCAGCAGCCAAGACAGCGGGAGGTTATACGAGCAGTACTTC; CDR3aa: CASSQDSGRLYEQYF; len: 15; v_gene: TRBV4-2; abundance: NA; d_gene: TRBD2; j_gene: TRBJ2-7
CDR3nt: TGTGCCAGCAGTCCGACTAGGGGCAATCAGCCCCAGCATTTT; CDR3aa: CASSPTRGNQPQHF; len: 14; v_gene: TRBV2; abundance: NA; d_gene: NA; j_gene: TRBJ1-5
CDR3nt: TGTGCCAGCTCCCGCAGGGGGCTTTTGGATGAGCAGTTCTTC; CDR3aa: CASSRRGLLDEQFF; len: 14; v_gene: TRBV18; abundance: few; d_gene: TRBD1; j_gene: TRBJ2-1
CDR3nt: TGCGCCAGCAGCTTTCGGGCGGGTCTGGGCTCCTACGAGCAGTACTTC; CDR3aa: CASSFRAGLGSYEQYF; len: 16; v_gene: TRBV5-1; abundance: once; d_gene: NA; j_gene: TRBJ2-7
CDR3nt: TGTGCCAGCAGTCCGACAGGGGATGACTATGGCTACACCTTC; CDR3aa: CASSPTGDDYGYTF; len: 14; v_gene: TRBV6-5; abundance: NA; d_gene: TRBD1; j_gene: TRBJ1-2
CDR3nt: TGTGCCAGCAAATGGCAGGGGGCCATGTACGAGCAGTACTTC; CDR3aa: CASKWQGAMYEQYF; len: 14; v_gene: TRBV2; abundance: NA; d_gene: TRBD1; j_gene: TRBJ2-7
CDR3nt: TGTGCCAGCAGTTTCGGGGGTTACCAGCCCCAGCATTTT; CDR3aa: CASSFGGYQPQHF; len: 13; v_gene: TRBV28; abundance: once; d_gene: NA; j_gene: TRBJ1-5
CDR3nt: TGTGCCAGCAGCCCAGGGGGCGCGGGCACCGGGGAGCTGTTTTTT; CDR3aa: CASSPGGAGTGELFF; len: 15; v_gene: TRBV11-3; abundance: NA; d_gene: TRBD1; j_gene: TRBJ2-2
CDR3nt: TGTGCCAGCAGGACAGGGATGAGCAATCAGCCCCAGCATTTT; CDR3aa: CASRTGMSNQPQHF; len: 14; v_gene: TRBV2; abundance: NA; d_gene: TRBD1; j_gene: TRBJ1-5
CDR3nt: TGTGCCAGCAGCTCGCCAGTACACGGAAACACCATATATTTT; CDR3aa: CASSSPVHGNTIYF; len: 14; v_gene: TRBV11-2; abundance: NA; d_gene: NA; j_gene: TRBJ1-3
CDR3nt: TGTGCCAGCGGAGGGACAGGGTCGGAAAAACTGTTTTTT; CDR3aa: CASGGTGSEKLFF; len: 13; v_gene: TRBV2; abundance: NA; d_gene: TRBD1; j_gene: TRBJ1-4
CDR3nt: TGTGCCAGCTCACCCTTCCGGACTAGCGGGGACACAGATACGCAGTATTTT; CDR3aa: CASSPFRTSGDTDTQYF; len: 17; v_gene: TRBV18; abundance: NA; d_gene: TRBD2; j_gene: TRBJ2-3
CDR3nt: TGTGCCAGCAGTCCCACACTAGCGGGAGGAGACCAAGAGACCCAGTACTTC; CDR3aa: CASSPTLAGGDQETQYF; len: 17; v_gene: TRBV28; abundance: NA; d_gene: TRBD2; j_gene: TRBJ2-5
CDR3nt: TGTGCCAGCTCCCCACCCTACAGGGCTGAGGGTGAAAAACTGTTTTTT; CDR3aa: CASSPPYRAEGEKLFF; len: 16; v_gene: TRBV18; abundance: NA; d_gene: NA; j_gene: TRBJ1-4
CDR3nt: TGTGCCTGGGGAAGAGGTTCTGGGGCCAACGTCCTGACTTTC; CDR3aa: CAWGRGSGANVLTF; len: 14; v_gene: TRBV30; abundance: NA; d_gene: NA; j_gene: TRBJ2-6
CDR3nt: TGTGCCTGGACTAGACAGGGGGACACTGAAGCTTTCTTT; CDR3aa: CAWTRQGDTEAFF; len: 13; v_gene: TRBV30; abundance: NA; d_gene: TRBD1; j_gene: TRBJ1-1
CDR3nt: TGTGCCAGCAAGCCCACTAGCGAGTATCACTACGAGCAGTACTTC; CDR3aa: CASKPTSEYHYEQYF; len: 15; v_gene: TRBV3-1/TRBV3-2; abundance: NA; d_gene: TRBD2; j_gene: TRBJ2-7
CDR3nt: TGTGCCAGCAGCGTAGGGGCGGCGGGCGGCGAGCAGTTCTTC; CDR3aa: CASSVGAAGGEQFF; len: 14; v_gene: TRBV9; abundance: NA; d_gene: NA; j_gene: TRBJ2-1
CDR3nt: TGCGCCAGCAGCTCGGTGAACACTGAAGCTTTCTTT; CDR3aa: CASSSVNTEAFF; len: 12; v_gene: TRBV5-1; abundance: NA; d_gene: NA; j_gene: TRBJ1-1
CDR3nt: TGTGCCAGCAGCGCACAAAAGGGGGACACCGGGGAGCTGTTTTTT; CDR3aa: CASSAQKGDTGELFF; len: 15; v_gene: TRBV7-9; abundance: NA; d_gene: NA; j_gene: TRBJ2-2
CDR3nt: TGTGCCAGCAGTTTCGGGACAGACTATGGCTACACCTTC; CDR3aa: CASSFGTDYGYTF; len: 13; v_gene: TRBV2; abundance: NA; d_gene: TRBD1; j_gene: TRBJ1-2
CDR3nt: TGTGCCAGCAGCGTAGATTGGAGGGGACCAGGAAGCTCCTACAATGAGCAGTTCTTC; CDR3aa: CASSVDWRGPGSSYNEQFF; len: 19; v_gene: TRBV9; abundance: NA; d_gene: NA; j_gene: TRBJ2-1
CDR3nt: TGTGCCAGTCCGACGGAGGATCGGACTGAAGCTTTCTTT; CDR3aa: CASPTEDRTEAFF; len: 13; v_gene: TRBV19; abundance: NA; d_gene: NA; j_gene: TRBJ1-1
CDR3nt: TGTGCCAGCAGCTTGGGGTCTACAGGGACGTCAGGCTATGGCTACACCTTC; CDR3aa: CASSLGSTGTSGYGYTF; len: 17; v_gene: TRBV5-6; abundance: NA; d_gene: NA; j_gene: TRBJ1-2
CDR3nt: TGCGCCAGCAGCAGGGGACTAGCGGGGACTCTTCAAGAGACCCAGTACTTC; CDR3aa: CASSRGLAGTLQETQYF; len: 17; v_gene: TRBV5-1; abundance: NA; d_gene: TRBD2; j_gene: TRBJ2-5
CDR3nt: TGTGCCAGCAGCTACTGGGACAGCCAAGAGACCCAGTACTTC; CDR3aa: CASSYWDSQETQYF; len: 14; v_gene: TRBV7-9; abundance: NA; d_gene: TRBD1; j_gene: TRBJ2-5
CDR3nt: TGTGCTAGCAGCCGGACTAGCGGGGGGGGCGCAGATACGCAGTATTTT; CDR3aa: CASSRTSGGGADTQYF; len: 16; v_gene: TRBV7-7; abundance: once; d_gene: TRBD2; j_gene: TRBJ2-3
CDR3nt: TGTGCCATCAGTGAGGGTTCCTCTTTGCGGGGGGAGTGGGATACGCAGTATTTT; CDR3aa: CAISEGSSLRGEWDTQYF; len: 18; v_gene: TRBV10-3; abundance: NA; d_gene: TRBD2; j_gene: TRBJ2-3
CDR3nt: TGTGCCAGCAGCGTAGCGGGGGCAACTAATGAAAAACTGTTTTTT; CDR3aa: CASSVAGATNEKLFF; len: 15; v_gene: TRBV9; abundance: NA; d_gene: NA; j_gene: TRBJ1-4
CDR3nt: TGCGCCAGCAGCCAAGATCGGGTAGGACTGAATCAGCCCCAGCATTTT; CDR3aa: CASSQDRVGLNQPQHF; len: 16; v_gene: TRBV4-1; abundance: few; d_gene: NA; j_gene: TRBJ1-5
CDR3nt: TGTGCCAGCAGCTTGACAGGGGCTAATGAAAAACTGTTTTTT; CDR3aa: CASSLTGANEKLFF; len: 14; v_gene: TRBV6-5; abundance: NA; d_gene: TRBD1; j_gene: TRBJ1-4
CDR3nt: TGCAGCGTGCGCGGTTGGGGGCCAGACTCCTACGAGCAGTACTTC; CDR3aa: CSVRGWGPDSYEQYF; len: 15; v_gene: TRBV29-1; abundance: NA; d_gene: NA; j_gene: TRBJ2-7
CDR3nt: TGCGCCAGCAGCCGACCAGGGGACCTTACTGAAGCTTTCTTT; CDR3aa: CASSRPGDLTEAFF; len: 14; v_gene: TRBV5-1; abundance: NA; d_gene: NA; j_gene: TRBJ1-1